The 21 T cell receptor beta chains given below trace back to one sample, sequenced in a study of T cell repertoires in ileal Crohn's disease. This sample's time point: inflamed ileum from the surgical specimen. Using immunoSEQ multiplex PCR, the repertoire was profiled, and TCRdb retains in-frame clones only, with some absent. The repertoire holds about 5,400 clones, with more than 75% as singletons. The specimen sequenced was ileal tissue. The receptors come from an adult with Crohn's disease.

This clone was found a few times. The V and J genes are TRBV11-2 and TRBJ1-2; D gene unclear. Between the trimmed V and J ends, which lost 5 bases and 4 bases, there was a span of 14 bases. Germline CDR1 reads SGHAT; CDR2 reads FQNNGV. The CDR3 covers 14 residues. CDR3 coding DNA: TGTGCCAGCAGCCCCGTAGCCCGGGGCTATGGCTACACCTTC. Translating gives CASSPVARGYGYTF.

The chain's CDR3 is CASSRPGTSGNQPQHF. DNA of the CDR3: TGTGCCAGCAGCCGGCCCGGGACATCAGGGAATCAGCCCCAGCATTTT. V usage is TRBV12-1 and J usage is TRBJ1-5; the table's D gene call, TRBD1, was not cross checked with the DNA. TRBV12-1 is termed a pseudogene. The CDR3 is 16 amino acids.

This chain's CDR3 is CASSSGQGWAGANVLTF. CDR3 DNA sequence: TGTGCCAGCAGCTCGGGACAGGGGTGGGCTGGGGCCAACGTCCTGACTTTC. This rearrangement joins TRBV7-3 to TRBJ2-6, with 10 bases fitting TRBD1. The CDR3 covers 17 residues. Germline CDR1 is SGHTA and CDR2 is FQGTGA. The V gene end was trimmed by 4 bases and the J gene end by 2 bases; junction bases not matched to a gene: 5.

This clone was recorded once. The chain couples TRBV30 to TRBJ1-6; D not certain. CDR1 GTSNPN and CDR2 SVGIG come from the germline V gene (reference sequence). V lost 4 bases to trimming and J lost 6 bases, with 10 bases between them. The CDR3 consists of 13 residues. CDR3 in DNA: TGTGCCTGGACCCCCGGGGTTAATTCACCCCTCCACTTT. It codes for CAWTPGVNSPLHF.

This clone has only one observation. The V call is TRBV19, the J call TRBJ2-7; the match to TRBD1 covers 8 bases. This CDR3 spans 14 amino acids. Germline lookup yields CDR1 LNHDA and CDR2 SQIVND (reference sequence). Trimming cost V 5 bases and J 3 bases; bases outside gene matches: 6. The CDR3 protein is CASSRQGAFYEQYF. The CDR3 DNA follows: TGTGCCAGTAGTCGTCAGGGGGCTTTCTACGAGCAGTACTTC.

This chain joins TRBV5-4 and TRBJ2-3; TRBD2 aligns across 8 bases. The CDR3 is 19 amino acids. V was pared by 1 base and J by 2 bases, with 15 bases of the junction left unmatched. Germline V gives CDR1 SGHNT, CDR2 YYREEE (reference sequence). The CDR3 region has the DNA TGTGCCAGCAGCTTGCCTATCGGGGGTAGTAGCGGGGTCACAGATACGCAGTATTTT. It specifies CASSLPIGGSSGVTDTQYF.

The chain recombines TRBV28 with TRBJ2-3; 8 bases line up with TRBD1. The germline gives CDR1 MDHEN, CDR2 SYDVKM. J was trimmed by 7 bases and V by 5 bases; bases with no gene match: 11. This CDR3 comprises 15 residues. The CDR3 nucleotides are TGTGCCAGCAGTCTCCCCTCGGACAGGGCTTATACGCAGTATTTT. Residues: CASSLPSDRAYTQYF. The full variable domain, in which reference TRBV28 and TRBJ2-3 provide the parts outside the CDR3, is DVKVTQSSRYLVKRTGEKVFLECVQDMDHENMFWYRQDPGLGLRLIYFSYDVKMKEKGDIPEGYSVSREKKERFSLILESASTNQTSMYLCASSLPSDRAYTQYFGPGTRLTVL.

The CDR3 loop reads CASSGQGRRETQYF. The CDR3 DNA sequence: TGTGCCAGCAGCGGACAGGGGAGGCGGGAGACCCAGTACTTC. The chain uses TRBV9 and TRBJ2-5; TRBD1 matches 8 bases. The ends lost 3 bases at V and 5 bases at J; junction bases unmatched: 6. The V gene's germline CDR1 is SGDLS and CDR2 YYNGEE. The CDR3 is 14 amino acids.

The chain joins TRBV5-1 to TRBJ2-1; the match to TRBD1 covers 12 bases. Trimming at V came to 3 bases and at J to 9 bases, leaving 4 bases not matched to a gene. The germline gives CDR1 SGHRS, CDR2 YFSETQ. The CDR3 spans 14 residues. The CDR3 nucleotides read TGCGCCAGCAGCTGGGGGACAGGGGGCGTTGAGCAGTTCTTC. It yields the protein CASSWGTGGVEQFF.

This chain connects TRBV5-4 to TRBJ2-7; TRBD1 agrees at 7 bases. Germline trimming cut 1 base from V and 2 bases from J; bases unmatched to any gene: 3. This CDR3 has 14 amino acids. Germline V gene lookup returns CDR1 SGHNT and CDR2 YYREEE (reference sequence). CDR3 amino acids: CASSLRQGPYEQYF. Written as DNA, the CDR3 is TGTGCCAGCAGCTTGAGACAGGGACCCTACGAGCAGTACTTC.

This clone was detected once. The CDR3 DNA reads as TGTGCCAGCAGTAATCCCCAGGGGCATTCACCCCTCCACTTT. The encoded protein is CASSNPQGHSPLHF. This chain connects TRBV27 to TRBJ1-6, with D perhaps TRBD1 (6 bases). The CDR3 is made up of 14 amino acids. In germline, CDR1 is MNHEY, CDR2 SMNVEV (reference sequence). Trimming stripped 5 bases from V and 8 bases from J, with 13 bases between.

The chain links TRBV27 to TRBJ2-5; 7 bases fit TRBD2. With V trimmed by 4 bases and J by 5 bases, 13 bases remained unmatched. CDR1 and CDR2 (germline): MNHEY, SMNVEV (reference sequence). This CDR3 region has 16 residues. The CDR3, as DNA: TGTGCCAGCAGTTCCTTCAGGGTTAGAGCGGGGGAGACCCAGTACTTC. Translating gives CASSSFRVRAGETQYF.

J is TRBJ2-3 and V is TRBV5-1; D perhaps matches TRBD2 (5 bases). Trimming pared 0 bases from V and 0 bases from J, leaving 17 bases between. Germline lookup yields CDR1 SGHRS and CDR2 YFSETQ. The CDR3 is 18 amino acids. Here the CDR3 DNA reads TGCGCCAGCAGCTTGGGGAGGACCCGCGAGATCAGCACAGATACGCAGTATTTT. It codes for CASSLGRTREISTDTQYF.

CDR3 sequence (DNA): TGTGCCAGCAGCTTAGGTCAGCTAACCGGGGAGCTGTTTTTT. Translating it yields CASSLGQLTGELFF. The chain couples TRBV5-4 to TRBJ2-2; D call uncertain. V was shortened by 2 bases and J by 5 bases, with 10 bases between the two germline ends. CDR3 length: 14 amino acids. CDR1 SGHNT and CDR2 YYREEE come from the germline V gene (reference sequence).

The V call is TRBV7-9, the J call TRBJ2-2, with D tentatively TRBD1 (6 bases). CDR3 size: 14 residues. The germline V gene has CDR1 SEHNR and CDR2 FQNEAQ (reference sequence). Trimming took off 1 base at V and 5 bases at J, with 8 bases between the two ends. The chain's CDR3 is CASSLEQGTGELFF. DNA of the CDR3: TGTGCCAGCAGCTTAGAACAGGGAACCGGGGAGCTGTTTTTT. The full variable domain, completed using reference TRBV7-9 and TRBJ2-2, is DTGVSQNPRHKITKRGQNVTFRCDPISEHNRLYWYRQTLGQGPEFLTYFQNEAQLEKSRLLSDRFSAERPKGSFSTLEIQRTEQGDSAMYLCASSLEQGTGELFFGEGSRLTVL.

The rearrangement links TRBV6-4 to TRBJ2-1, with TRBD1 as a possible D gene (6 bases). Germline V CDR1 and CDR2: MRHNA, SNTAGT. The CDR3 is 13 residues long. Trimming cost V 2 bases and J 5 bases, with 7 bases left between them. CDR3 protein: CASSDRDNNEQFF. In DNA, the CDR3 is TGTGCCAGCAGTGACCGGGACAACAATGAGCAGTTCTTC.

The chain is built from TRBV7-9 and TRBJ2-5; the D gene could be TRBD1 or TRBD2 (6 bases each). This CDR3 has 15 residues. The germline gives CDR1 SEHNR, CDR2 FQNEAQ (reference sequence). V shed 2 bases and J shed 5 bases, with 15 bases lying between them. The CDR3 reads CASSLSGAGGETQYF. The CDR3 region has the DNA TGTGCCAGCAGCTTATCAGGGGCTGGAGGGGAGACCCAGTACTTC.

The chain carries TRBV4-1 and TRBJ2-3; TRBD1 might be the D (6 bases). This CDR3 region has 15 residues. V was shortened by 0 bases and J by 6 bases, with 13 bases between the two germline ends. Germline-derived CDR1 and CDR2 are MGHRA and YSYEKL. The chain's CDR3 is CASSQEKGRGDTQYF. The CDR3 DNA sequence: TGCGCCAGCAGCCAAGAAAAGGGAAGGGGGGATACGCAGTATTTT.

V gene TRBV10-1 combines with J gene TRBJ2-2; no firm D call. The germline V gene encodes CDR1 WNHNN and CDR2 SYGVQD (reference sequence). The germline V and J ends were trimmed by 5 bases and 7 bases, with 5 bases remaining between them. The CDR3 is made up of 11 amino acids. CDR3 residues: CASSNNGELFF. CDR3 DNA sequence: TGCGCCAGCAGTAATAACGGGGAGCTGTTTTTT.

V usage is TRBV5-6 and J usage is TRBJ2-7; 8 nucleotides align to TRBD1. CDR1 and CDR2 (germline): SGHDT, YYEEEE. There are 16 residues in the CDR3. The J segment lost 3 bases and the V segment lost 6 bases, leaving 14 bases of the junction unmatched. CDR3 sequence reads: CASTLRGAGGHYEQYF. CDR3 coding DNA: TGTGCCAGCACCCTTCGCGGGGCAGGGGGCCACTACGAGCAGTACTTC.

The genes are TRBV10-1 and TRBJ2-7; tentative D call: TRBD1 (5 bases). With 3 bases removed from V and 3 bases from J, the gap between germline ends came to 9 bases. The CDR3 sequence is 13 residues long. CDR1 WNHNN and CDR2 SYGVQD come from the germline V gene (reference sequence). Here the CDR3 DNA reads TGCGCCAGCAGTGAAGGCACAGGCTACGAGCAGTACTTC. Translation: CASSEGTGYEQYF.